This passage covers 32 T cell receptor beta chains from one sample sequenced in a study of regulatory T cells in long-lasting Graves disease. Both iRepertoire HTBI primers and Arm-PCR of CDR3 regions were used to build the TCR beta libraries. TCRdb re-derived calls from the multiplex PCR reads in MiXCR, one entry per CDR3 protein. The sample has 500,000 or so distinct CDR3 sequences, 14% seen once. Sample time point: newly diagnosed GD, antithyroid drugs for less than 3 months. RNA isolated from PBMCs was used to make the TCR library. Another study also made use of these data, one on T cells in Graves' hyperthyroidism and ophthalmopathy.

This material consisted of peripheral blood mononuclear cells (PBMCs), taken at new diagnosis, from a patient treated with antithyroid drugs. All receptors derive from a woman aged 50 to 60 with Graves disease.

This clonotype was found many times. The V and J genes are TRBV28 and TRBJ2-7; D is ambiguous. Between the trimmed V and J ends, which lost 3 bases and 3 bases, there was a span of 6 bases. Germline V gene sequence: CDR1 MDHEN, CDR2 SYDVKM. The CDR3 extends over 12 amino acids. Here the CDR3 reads CASSLYGYEQYF. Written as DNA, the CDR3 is TGTGCCAGCAGTTTGTACGGCTACGAGCAGTACTTC.

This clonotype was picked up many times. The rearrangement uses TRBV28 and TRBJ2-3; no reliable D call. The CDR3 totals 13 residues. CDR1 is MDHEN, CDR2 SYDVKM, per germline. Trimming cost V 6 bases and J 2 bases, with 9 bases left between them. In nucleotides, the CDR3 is TGTGCCAGCAGCCCCCCCCCCACAGATACGCAGTATTTT. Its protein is CASSPPPTDTQYF.

The CDR3 region is CASSLTLAGGITYNEQFF. The CDR3 DNA sequence: TGTGCCAGCAGCTTAACGCTAGCGGGAGGGATTACCTACAATGAGCAGTTCTTC. The V gene is TRBV11-2, the J gene TRBJ2-1; 12 nucleotides match TRBD2. Unmatched junction bases numbered 7, after V lost 2 bases and J lost 2 bases. Germline V CDR1 and CDR2: SGHAT, FQNNGV. CDR3 length equals 18 residues.

The CDR3, as DNA: TGTGCCAGTAGTAAGGGATCCGGGACTCCTAACCCCGAGCAGTACTTC. Protein sequence: CASSKGSGTPNPEQYF. J is TRBJ2-7 and V is TRBV19; possible D gene TRBD2, 6 bases. The V end lost 4 bases, the J end lost 6 bases, and 22 bases lay between the germline ends. The CDR3 contains 16 residues. Germline V gene data show CDR1 as LNHDA and CDR2 as SQIVND (reference sequence).

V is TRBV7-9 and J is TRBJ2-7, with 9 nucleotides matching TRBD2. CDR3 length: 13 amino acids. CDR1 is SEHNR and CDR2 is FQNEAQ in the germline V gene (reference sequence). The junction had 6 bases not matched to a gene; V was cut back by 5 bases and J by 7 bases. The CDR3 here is CASSTGLAREQYF. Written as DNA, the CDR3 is TGTGCCAGCAGCACCGGACTAGCGCGTGAGCAGTACTTC.

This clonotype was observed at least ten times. Here the CDR3 reads CASSPSLSGSTDTQYF. CDR3 sequence (DNA): TGTGCCAGCAGCCCGTCCCTAAGCGGGAGTACAGATACGCAGTATTTT. The chain carries TRBV5-5 and TRBJ2-3, with 8 bases aligning to TRBD2. V lost 4 bases and J lost 3; bases outside the gene matches: 10. This CDR3 has 16 amino acids. Germline CDR1 is SGHKS and CDR2 is YYEKEE (reference sequence).

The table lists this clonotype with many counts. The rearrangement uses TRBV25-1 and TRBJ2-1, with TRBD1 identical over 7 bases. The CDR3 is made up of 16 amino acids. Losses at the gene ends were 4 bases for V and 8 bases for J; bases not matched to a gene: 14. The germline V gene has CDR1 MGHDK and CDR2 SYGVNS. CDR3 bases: TGTGCCAGCAGTGTCAACCAGGGGGACCTTGGGGATGAGCAGTTCTTC. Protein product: CASSVNQGDLGDEQFF.

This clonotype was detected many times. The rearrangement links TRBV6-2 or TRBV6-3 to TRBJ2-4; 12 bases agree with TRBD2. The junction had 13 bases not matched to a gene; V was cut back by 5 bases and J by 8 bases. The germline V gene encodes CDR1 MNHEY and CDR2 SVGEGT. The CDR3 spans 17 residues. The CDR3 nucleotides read TGTGCCAGCAGTGAAGTCGGACTAGCGGGAACGTGGGACATTCAGTACTTC. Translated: CASSEVGLAGTWDIQYF.

Here the CDR3 DNA reads TGTGCCAGCAGCTTCAGGGGAGGGAACACTGAAGCTTTCTTT. Protein: CASSFRGGNTEAFF. This rearrangement joins TRBV7-9 to TRBJ1-1, with D perhaps TRBD1 (6 bases). The germline CDR1 and CDR2 sequences are SEHNR and FQNEAQ (reference sequence). The V and J ends lost 3 bases and 1 base respectively, with 9 bases between them. This CDR3 is built from 14 residues.

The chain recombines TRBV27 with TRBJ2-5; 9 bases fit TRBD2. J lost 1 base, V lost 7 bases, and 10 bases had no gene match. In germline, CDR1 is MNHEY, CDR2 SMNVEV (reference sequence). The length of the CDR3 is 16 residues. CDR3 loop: CASTQRGLAPQETQYF. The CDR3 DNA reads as TGTGCCAGCACCCAAAGGGGACTAGCTCCCCAAGAGACCCAGTACTTC.

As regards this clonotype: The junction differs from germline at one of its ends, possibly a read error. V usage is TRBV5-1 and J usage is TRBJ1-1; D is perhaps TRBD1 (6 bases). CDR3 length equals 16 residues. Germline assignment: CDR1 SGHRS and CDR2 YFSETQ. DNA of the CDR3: TGTGCCAGCAGCTACCTTAACAGGGTCGCGAACACTGAAGCTTTCTTT. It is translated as CASSYLNRVANTEAFF.

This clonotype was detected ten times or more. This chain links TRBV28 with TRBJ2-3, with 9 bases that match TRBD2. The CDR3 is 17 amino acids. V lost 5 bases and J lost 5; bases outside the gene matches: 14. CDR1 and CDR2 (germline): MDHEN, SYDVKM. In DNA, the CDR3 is TGTGCCAGCAGTAGCCTCTCGGCGGGAGGGCCGGTAGATACGCAGTATTTT. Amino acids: CASSSLSAGGPVDTQYF.

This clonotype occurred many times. CDR3: CASSLDGHVGELFF. CDR3 in DNA: TGTGCCAGCAGCTTAGACGGCCACGTCGGGGAGCTGTTTTTT. The gene calls are TRBV7-6 and TRBJ2-2; D is undetermined. The CDR3 has 14 amino acids. Germline CDR1 is SGHVS and CDR2 is FNYEAQ. Trimming removed 1 base at V and 7 bases at J, with 10 bases between.

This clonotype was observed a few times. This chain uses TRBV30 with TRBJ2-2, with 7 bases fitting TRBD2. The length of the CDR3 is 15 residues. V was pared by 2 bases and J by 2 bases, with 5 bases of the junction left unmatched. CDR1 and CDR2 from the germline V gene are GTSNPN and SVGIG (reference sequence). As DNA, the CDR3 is TGTGCCTGGAGTATTGCGGGGGTCAACACCGGGGAGCTGTTTTTT. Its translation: CAWSIAGVNTGELFF.

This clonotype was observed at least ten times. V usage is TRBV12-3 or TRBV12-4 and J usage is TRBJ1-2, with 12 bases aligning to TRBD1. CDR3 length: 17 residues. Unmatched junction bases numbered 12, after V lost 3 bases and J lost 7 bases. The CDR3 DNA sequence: TGTGCCAGCAGTTTTAACCCCGGGACAGGGGGCTCTTTTGGCTACACCTTC. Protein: CASSFNPGTGGSFGYTF.

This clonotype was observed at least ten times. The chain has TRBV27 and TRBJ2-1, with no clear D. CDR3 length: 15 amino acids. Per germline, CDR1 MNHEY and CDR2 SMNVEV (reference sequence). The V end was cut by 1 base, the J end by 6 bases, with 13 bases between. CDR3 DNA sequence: TGTGCCAGCAGTTTATGGGGAATTGGCGCCAATGAGCAGTTCTTC. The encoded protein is CASSLWGIGANEQFF.

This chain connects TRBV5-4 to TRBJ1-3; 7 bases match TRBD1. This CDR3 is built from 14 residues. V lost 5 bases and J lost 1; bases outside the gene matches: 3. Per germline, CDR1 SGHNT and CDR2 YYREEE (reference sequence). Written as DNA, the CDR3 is TGTGCCAGCAGAATACAGGGGTCTGGAAACACCATATATTTT. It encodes CASRIQGSGNTIYF.

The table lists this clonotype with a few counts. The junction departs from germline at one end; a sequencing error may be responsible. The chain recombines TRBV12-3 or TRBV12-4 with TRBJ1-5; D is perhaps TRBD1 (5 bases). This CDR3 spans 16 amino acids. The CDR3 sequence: CASSASVRVNNHPQHF. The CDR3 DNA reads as TGTGCCAGCAGTGCCTCGGTCAGGGTCAACAATCACCCCCAGCATTTT.

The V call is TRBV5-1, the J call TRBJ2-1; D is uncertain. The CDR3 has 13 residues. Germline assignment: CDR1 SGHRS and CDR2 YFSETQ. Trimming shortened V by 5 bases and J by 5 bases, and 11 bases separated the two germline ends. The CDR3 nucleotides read TGCGCCAGCAGGACCCCCGCGCACAATGAGCAGTTCTTC. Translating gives CASRTPAHNEQFF.

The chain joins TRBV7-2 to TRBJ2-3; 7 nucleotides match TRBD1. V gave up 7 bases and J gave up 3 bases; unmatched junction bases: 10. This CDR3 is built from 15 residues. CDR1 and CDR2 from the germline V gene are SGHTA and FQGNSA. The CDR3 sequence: CASTTGQVGTDTQYF. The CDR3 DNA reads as TGTGCCAGCACCACAGGACAGGTGGGAACAGATACGCAGTATTTT.

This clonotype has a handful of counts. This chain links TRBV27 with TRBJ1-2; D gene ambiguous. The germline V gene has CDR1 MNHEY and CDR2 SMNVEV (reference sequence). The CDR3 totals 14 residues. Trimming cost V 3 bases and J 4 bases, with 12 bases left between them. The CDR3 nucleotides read TGTGCCAGCAGTTTTCGGAGGGAGAGCTATGGCTACACCTTC. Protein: CASSFRRESYGYTF.

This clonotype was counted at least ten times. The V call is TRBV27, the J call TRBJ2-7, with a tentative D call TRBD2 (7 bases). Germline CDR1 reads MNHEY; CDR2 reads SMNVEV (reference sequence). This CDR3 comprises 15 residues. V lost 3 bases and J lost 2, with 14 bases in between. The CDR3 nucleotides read TGTGCCAGCAGTTTCGGTGGGGGGGGGCCCTACGAGCAGTACTTC. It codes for CASSFGGGGPYEQYF.

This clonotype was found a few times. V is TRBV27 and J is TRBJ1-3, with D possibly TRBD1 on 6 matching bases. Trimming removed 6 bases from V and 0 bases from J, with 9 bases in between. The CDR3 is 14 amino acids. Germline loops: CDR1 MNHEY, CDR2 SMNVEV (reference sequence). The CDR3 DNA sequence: TGTGCCAGCAGACCAGGGGCCTCTGGAAACACCATATATTTT. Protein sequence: CASRPGASGNTIYF.

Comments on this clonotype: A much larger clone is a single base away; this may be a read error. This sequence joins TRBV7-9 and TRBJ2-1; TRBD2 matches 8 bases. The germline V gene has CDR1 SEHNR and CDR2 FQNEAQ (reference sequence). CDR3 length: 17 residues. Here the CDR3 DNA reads TGTGCCAGCAGCTTGGGGTCTGTAGCGGGGTCCTACAATGAGCAGGTCTTC. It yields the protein CASSLGSVAGSYNEQVF.

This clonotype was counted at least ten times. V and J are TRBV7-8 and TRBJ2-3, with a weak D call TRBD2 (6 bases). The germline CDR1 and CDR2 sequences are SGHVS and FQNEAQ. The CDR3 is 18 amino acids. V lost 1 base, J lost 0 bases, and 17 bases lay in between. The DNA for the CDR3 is TGTGCCAGCAGCTTAGATCGGACGGAGGGACTCAGCACAGATACGCAGTATTTT. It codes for CASSLDRTEGLSTDTQYF.

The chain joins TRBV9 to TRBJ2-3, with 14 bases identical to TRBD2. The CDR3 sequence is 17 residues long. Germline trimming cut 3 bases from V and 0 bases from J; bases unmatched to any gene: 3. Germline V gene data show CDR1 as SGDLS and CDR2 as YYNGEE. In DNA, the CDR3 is TGTGCCAGCAGCGGACTAGCGGGAGGGGTAAGCACAGATACGCAGTATTTT. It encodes CASSGLAGGVSTDTQYF.

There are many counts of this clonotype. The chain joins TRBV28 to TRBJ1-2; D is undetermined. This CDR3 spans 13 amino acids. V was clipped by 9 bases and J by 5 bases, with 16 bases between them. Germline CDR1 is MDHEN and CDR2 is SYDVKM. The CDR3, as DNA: TGTGCCAGTTTCGAAAAGGAGGTATATGGCTACACCTTC. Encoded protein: CASFEKEVYGYTF.

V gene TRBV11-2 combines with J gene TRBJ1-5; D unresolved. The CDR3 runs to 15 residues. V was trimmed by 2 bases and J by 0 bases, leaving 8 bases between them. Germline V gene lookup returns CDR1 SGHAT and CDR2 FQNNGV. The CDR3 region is CASSLSLDSNQPQHF. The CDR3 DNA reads TGTGCCAGCAGCTTATCGCTGGATAGCAATCAGCCCCAGCATTTT.

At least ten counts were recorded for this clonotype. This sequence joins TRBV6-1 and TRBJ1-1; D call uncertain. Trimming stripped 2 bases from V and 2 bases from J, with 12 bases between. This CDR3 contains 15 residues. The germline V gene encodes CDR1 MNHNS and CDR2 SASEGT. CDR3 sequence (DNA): TGTGCCAGCAGTGAATTCGGTAGTACCAACACTGAAGCTTTCTTT. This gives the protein CASSEFGSTNTEAFF.

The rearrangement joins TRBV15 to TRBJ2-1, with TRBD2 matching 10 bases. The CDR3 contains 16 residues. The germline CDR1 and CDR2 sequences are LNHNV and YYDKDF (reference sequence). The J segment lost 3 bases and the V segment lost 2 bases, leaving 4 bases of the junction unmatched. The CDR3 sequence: CATSRYLAGDYNEQFF. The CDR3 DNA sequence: TGTGCCACCAGCAGATACCTAGCGGGGGACTACAATGAGCAGTTCTTC.

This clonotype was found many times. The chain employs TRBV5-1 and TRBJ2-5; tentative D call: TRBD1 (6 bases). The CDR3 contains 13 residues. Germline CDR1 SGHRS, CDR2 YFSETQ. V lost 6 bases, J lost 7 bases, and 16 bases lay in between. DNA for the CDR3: TGCGCCAGCACTCGGACAGCCTCCGGGACCCAGTACTTC. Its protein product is CASTRTASGTQYF.

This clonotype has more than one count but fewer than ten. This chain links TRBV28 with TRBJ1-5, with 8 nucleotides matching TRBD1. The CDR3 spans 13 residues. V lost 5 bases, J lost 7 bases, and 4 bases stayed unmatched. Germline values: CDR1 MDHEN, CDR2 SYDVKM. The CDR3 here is CASSSQGAQPQHF. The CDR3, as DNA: TGTGCCAGCAGTAGTCAGGGGGCGCAGCCCCAGCATTTT.